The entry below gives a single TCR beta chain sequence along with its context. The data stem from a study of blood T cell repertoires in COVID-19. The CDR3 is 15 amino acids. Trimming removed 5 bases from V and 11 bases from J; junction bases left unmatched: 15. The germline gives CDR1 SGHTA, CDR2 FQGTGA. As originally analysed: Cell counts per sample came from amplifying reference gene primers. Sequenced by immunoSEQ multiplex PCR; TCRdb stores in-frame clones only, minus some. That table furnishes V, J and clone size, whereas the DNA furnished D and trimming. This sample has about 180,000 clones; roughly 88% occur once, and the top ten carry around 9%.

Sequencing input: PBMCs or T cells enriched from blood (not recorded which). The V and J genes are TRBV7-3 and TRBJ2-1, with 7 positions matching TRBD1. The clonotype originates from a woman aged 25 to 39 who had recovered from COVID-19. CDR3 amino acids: CASSQGGRGRTQQFF. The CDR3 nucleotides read TGTGCCAGCAGCCAAGGGGGCAGGGGCAGGACCCAGCAGTTCTTC.